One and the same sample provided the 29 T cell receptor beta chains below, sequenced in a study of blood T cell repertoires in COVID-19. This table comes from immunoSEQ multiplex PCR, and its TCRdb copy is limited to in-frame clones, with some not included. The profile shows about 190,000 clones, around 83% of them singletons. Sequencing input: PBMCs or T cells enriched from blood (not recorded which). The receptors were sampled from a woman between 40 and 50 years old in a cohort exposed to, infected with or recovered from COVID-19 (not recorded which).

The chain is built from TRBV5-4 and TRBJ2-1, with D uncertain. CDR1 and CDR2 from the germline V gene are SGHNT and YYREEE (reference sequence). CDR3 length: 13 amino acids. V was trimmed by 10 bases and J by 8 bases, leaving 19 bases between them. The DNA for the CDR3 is TGTGCCTCTTTTGAGTATTCCCGCGATGAGCAGTTCTTC. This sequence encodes CASFEYSRDEQFF.

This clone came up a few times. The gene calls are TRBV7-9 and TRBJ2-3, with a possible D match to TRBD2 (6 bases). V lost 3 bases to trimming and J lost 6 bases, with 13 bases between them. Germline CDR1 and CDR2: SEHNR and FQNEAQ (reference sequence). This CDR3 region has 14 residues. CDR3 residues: CASSFGTSRDTQYF. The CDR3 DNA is TGTGCCAGCAGCTTCGGGACTTCGAGGGATACGCAGTATTTT.

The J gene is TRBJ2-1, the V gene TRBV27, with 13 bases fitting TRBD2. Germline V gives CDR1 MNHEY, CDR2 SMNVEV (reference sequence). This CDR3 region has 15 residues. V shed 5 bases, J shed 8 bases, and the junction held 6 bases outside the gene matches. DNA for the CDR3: TGTGCCAGCAGTGCGGGACTAGCGGGGTCGGATGAGCAGTTCTTC. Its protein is CASSAGLAGSDEQFF.

The CDR3 protein is CASSIRTGHPGTEAFF. The CDR3 bases are TGTGCCAGTAGTATAAGGACAGGGCACCCCGGAACTGAAGCTTTCTTT. This chain links TRBV19 with TRBJ1-1; TRBD1 aligns across 8 bases. CDR1 is LNHDA and CDR2 is SQIVND in the germline V gene (reference sequence). Unmatched junction bases numbered 10, after V lost 2 bases and J lost 5 bases. The length of the CDR3 is 16 residues.

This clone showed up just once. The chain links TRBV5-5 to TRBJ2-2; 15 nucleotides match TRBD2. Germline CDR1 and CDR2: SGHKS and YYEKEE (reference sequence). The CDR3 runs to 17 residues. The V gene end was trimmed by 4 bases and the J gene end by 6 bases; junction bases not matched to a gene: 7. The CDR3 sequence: CASSAGLAGGRAGELFF. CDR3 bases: TGTGCCAGCAGCGCGGGACTAGCGGGGGGTCGTGCCGGGGAGCTGTTTTTT.

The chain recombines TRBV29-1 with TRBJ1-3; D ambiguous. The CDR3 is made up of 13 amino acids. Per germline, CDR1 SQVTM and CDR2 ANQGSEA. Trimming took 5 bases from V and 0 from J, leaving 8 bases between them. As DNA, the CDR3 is TGCAGCGTTACGGTCTTCTCTGGAAACACCATATATTTT. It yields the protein CSVTVFSGNTIYF.

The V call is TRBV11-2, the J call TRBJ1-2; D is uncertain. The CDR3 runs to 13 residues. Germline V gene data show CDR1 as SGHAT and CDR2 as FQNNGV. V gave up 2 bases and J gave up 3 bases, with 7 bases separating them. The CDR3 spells CASSLHTDYGYTF. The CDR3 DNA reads TGTGCCAGCAGCTTACACACCGACTATGGCTACACCTTC.

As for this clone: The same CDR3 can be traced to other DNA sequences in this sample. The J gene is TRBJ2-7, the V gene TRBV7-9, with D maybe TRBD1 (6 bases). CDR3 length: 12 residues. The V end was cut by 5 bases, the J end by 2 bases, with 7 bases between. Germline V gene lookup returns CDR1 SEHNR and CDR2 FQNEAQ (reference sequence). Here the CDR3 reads CASSRDTYEQYF. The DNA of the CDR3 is TGTGCCAGCAGCCGGGACACCTACGAGCAGTACTTC. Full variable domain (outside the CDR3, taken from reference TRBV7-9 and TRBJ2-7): DTGVSQNPRHKITKRGQNVTFRCDPISEHNRLYWYRQTLGQGPEFLTYFQNEAQLEKSRLLSDRFSAERPKGSFSTLEIQRTEQGDSAMYLCASSRDTYEQYFGPGTRLTVT.

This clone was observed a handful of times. CDR3 sequence: CASKGVRVEAFF. CDR3 nucleotides: TGTGCCAGCAAAGGGGTTCGTGTTGAAGCTTTCTTT. The V call is TRBV28, the J call TRBJ1-1, with TRBD1 as a possible D gene (5 bases). V dropped 7 bases and J dropped 7 bases, with 13 bases sitting between them. The CDR3 runs 12 residues. Germline loops: CDR1 MDHEN, CDR2 SYDVKM.

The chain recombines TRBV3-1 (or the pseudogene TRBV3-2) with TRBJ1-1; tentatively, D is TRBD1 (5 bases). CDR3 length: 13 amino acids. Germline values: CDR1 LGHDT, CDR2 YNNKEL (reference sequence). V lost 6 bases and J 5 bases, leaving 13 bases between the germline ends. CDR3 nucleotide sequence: TGTGCCAGCAGGCGACAGTTGGGAACTGAAGCTTTCTTT. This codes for CASRRQLGTEAFF.

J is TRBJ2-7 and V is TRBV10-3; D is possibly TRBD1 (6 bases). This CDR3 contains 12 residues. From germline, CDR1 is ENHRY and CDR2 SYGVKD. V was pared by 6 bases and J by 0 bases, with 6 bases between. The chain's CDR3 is CAIRQGSYEQYF. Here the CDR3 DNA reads TGTGCCATCAGACAGGGCTCCTACGAGCAGTACTTC.

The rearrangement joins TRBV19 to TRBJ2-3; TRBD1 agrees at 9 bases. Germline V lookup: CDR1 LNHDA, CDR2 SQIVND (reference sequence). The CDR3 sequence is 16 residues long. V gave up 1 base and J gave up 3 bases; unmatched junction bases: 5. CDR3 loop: CASSIGDRVWTDTQYF. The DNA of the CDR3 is TGTGCCAGTAGTATAGGGGACAGGGTTTGGACAGATACGCAGTATTTT.

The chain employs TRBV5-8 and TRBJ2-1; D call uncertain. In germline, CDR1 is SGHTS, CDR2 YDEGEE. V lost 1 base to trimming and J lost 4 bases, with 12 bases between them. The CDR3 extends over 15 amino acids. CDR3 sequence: CASSLTGERYNEQFF. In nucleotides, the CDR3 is TGTGCCAGCAGCTTGACCGGAGAGAGGTACAATGAGCAGTTCTTC. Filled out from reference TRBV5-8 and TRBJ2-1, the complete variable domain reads EAGVTQSPTHLIKTRGQQATLRCSPISGHTSVYWYQQALGLGLQFLLWYDEGEERNRGNFPPRFSGRQFPNYSSELNVNALELEDSALYLCASSLTGERYNEQFFGPGTRLTVL.

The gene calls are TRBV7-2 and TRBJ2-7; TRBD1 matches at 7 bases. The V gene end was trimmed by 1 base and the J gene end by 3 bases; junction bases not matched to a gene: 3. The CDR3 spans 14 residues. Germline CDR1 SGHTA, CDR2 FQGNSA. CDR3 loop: CASSLDRTGYEQYF. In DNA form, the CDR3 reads TGTGCCAGCAGCTTAGACAGGACAGGCTACGAGCAGTACTTC.

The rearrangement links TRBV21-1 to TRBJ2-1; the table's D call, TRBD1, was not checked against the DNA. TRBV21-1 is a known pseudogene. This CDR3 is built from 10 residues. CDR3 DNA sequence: TGTGCCATCCAGTTCAATGAGCAGTTCTTC. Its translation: CAIQFNEQFF.

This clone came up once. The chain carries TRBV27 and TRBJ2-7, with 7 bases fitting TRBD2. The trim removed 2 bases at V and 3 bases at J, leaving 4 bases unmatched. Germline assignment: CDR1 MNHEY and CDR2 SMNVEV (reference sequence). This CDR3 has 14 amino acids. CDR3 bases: TGTGCCAGCAGTTTAAGTGGGGGGGGCTACGAGCAGTACTTC. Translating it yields CASSLSGGGYEQYF.

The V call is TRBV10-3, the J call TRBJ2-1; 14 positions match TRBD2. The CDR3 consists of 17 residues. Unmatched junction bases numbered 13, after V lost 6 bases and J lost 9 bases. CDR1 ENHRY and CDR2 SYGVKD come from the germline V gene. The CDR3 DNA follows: TGTGCCATCAGCCAATTGACTAGCGGGGGGGCGAGGGGTGAGCAGTTCTTC. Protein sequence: CAISQLTSGGARGEQFF.

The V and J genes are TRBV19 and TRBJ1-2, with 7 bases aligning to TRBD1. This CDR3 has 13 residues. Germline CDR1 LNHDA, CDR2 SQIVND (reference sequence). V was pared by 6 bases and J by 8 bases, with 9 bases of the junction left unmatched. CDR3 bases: TGTGCCAGTAGACTTGGACAGGTAGTCGGCTACACCTTC. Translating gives CASRLGQVVGYTF.

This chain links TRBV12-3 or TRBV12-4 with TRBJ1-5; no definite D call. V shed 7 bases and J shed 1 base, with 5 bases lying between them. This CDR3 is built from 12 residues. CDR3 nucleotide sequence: TGTGCCAGCACGAGAAGCAATCAGCCCCAGCATTTT. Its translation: CASTRSNQPQHF.

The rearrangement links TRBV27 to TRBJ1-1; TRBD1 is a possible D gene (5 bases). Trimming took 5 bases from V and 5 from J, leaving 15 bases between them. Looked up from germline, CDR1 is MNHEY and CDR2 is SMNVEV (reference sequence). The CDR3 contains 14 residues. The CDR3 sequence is CASSLGGEGTEAFF. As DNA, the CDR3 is TGTGCCAGCAGTCTGGGCGGGGAGGGGACTGAAGCTTTCTTT.

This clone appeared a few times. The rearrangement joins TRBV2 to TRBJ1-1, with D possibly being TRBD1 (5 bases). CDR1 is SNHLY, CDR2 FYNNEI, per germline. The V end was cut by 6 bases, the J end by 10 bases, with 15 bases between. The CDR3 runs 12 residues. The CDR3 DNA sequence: TGTGCCAGCAGCTCGGGGGATCTCTCAGCTTTCTTT. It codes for CASSSGDLSAFF. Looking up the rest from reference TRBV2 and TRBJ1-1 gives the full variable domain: EPEVTQTPSHQVTQMGQEVILRCVPISNHLYFYWYRQILGQKVEFLVSFYNNEISEKSEIFDDQFSVERPDGSNFTLKIRSTKLEDSAMYFCASSSGDLSAFFGQGTRLTVV.

CDR3 region: CASRLDRSSSFF. The CDR3 DNA reads as TGCGCCAGCAGACTGGACCGATCTAGCTCTTTCTTT. The rearrangement joins TRBV5-1 to TRBJ1-1; D not resolved. The CDR3 is 12 amino acids. Trimming left V 5 bases short and J 12 bases short, with 17 bases between. Germline CDR1 SGHRS, CDR2 YFSETQ.

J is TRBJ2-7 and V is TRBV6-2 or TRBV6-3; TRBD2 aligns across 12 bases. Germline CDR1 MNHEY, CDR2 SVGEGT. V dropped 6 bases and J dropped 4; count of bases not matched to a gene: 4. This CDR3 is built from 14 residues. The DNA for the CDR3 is TGTGCCAGCAGCCTCGGGACTAGCGGGTACGAGCAGTACTTC. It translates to CASSLGTSGYEQYF.

The CDR3 protein is CASGPDRVSSGNTIYF. CDR3 DNA sequence: TGTGCTAGTGGTCCCGACAGGGTGAGCTCTGGAAACACCATATATTTT. V gene TRBV12-5 combines with J gene TRBJ1-3; 7 positions agree with TRBD1. There are 16 residues in the CDR3. Germline trimming cut 5 bases from V and 0 bases from J; bases unmatched to any gene: 7. CDR1 is LGHNT, CDR2 FRNRAP, per germline.

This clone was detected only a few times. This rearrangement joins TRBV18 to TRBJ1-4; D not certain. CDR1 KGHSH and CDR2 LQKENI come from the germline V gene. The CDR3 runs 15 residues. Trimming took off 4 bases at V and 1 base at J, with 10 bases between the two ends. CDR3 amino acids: CASSLERETNEKLFF. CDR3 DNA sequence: TGTGCCAGCTCACTCGAGCGGGAAACTAATGAAAAACTGTTTTTT.

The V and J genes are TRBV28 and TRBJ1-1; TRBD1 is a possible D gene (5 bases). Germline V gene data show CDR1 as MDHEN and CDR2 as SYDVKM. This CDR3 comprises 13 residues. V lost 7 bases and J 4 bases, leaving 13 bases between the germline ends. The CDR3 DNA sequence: TGTGCCAGCACCAAGGAGGGGACCACTGAAGCTTTCTTT. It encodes CASTKEGTTEAFF. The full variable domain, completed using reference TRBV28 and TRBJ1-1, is DVKVTQSSRYLVKRTGEKVFLECVQDMDHENMFWYRQDPGLGLRLIYFSYDVKMKEKGDIPEGYSVSREKKERFSLILESASTNQTSMYLCASTKEGTTEAFFGQGTRLTVV.

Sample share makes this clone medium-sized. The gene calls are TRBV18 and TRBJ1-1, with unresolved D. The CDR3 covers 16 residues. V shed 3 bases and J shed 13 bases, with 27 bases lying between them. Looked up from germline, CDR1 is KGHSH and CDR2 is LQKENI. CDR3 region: CASSPTKAGALLVRFF. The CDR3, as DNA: TGTGCCAGCTCACCTACGAAGGCAGGTGCCCTCCTGGTCCGTTTCTTT.

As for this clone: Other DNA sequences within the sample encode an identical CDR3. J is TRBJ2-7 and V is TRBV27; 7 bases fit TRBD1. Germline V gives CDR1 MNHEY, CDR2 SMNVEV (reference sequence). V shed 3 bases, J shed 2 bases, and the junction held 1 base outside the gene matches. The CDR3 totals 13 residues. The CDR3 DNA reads TGTGCCAGCAGTTTGACAGGGCCCTACGAGCAGTACTTC. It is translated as CASSLTGPYEQYF.

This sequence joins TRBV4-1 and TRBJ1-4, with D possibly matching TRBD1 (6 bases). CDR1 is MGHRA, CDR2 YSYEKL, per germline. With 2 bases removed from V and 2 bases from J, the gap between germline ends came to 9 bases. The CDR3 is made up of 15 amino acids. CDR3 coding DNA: TGCGCCAGCAGCCAATCGACAGGCACTAATGAAAAACTGTTTTTT. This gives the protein CASSQSTGTNEKLFF.